The sequence of this TCR beta chain was determined in a study of shared clonotypes between healthy human individuals. Notes on this clone: Its antigen remains unidentified.

CDR1 and CDR2 (germline): KGHSH, LQKENI. The CDR3 totals 14 residues. V lost 6 bases to trimming and J lost 1 base; unmatched junction nucleotides: 3. General study findings and limits: Shared clonotypes across all four donors exceeded non-shared ones in generation probability. Compared with memory subsets, naive subsets generally had larger estimated richness.

Data came from immunoSEQ multiplex PCR; TCRdb stores just in-frame clones and leaves some out. The table includes about 2.4 million clones, 80% to 95% detected once. Those who donated were healthy HIV-negative adults, with no recent acute infections or vaccinations reported. CD45RA+ naive and CD45RA-negative memory subsets were separated from CD4+ cells. The sample taken for sequencing was naive CD4+ T cells from PBMCs. Subset here: CD45RA+ positively selected. This clonotype was obtained from a young man in good health. Some clones in this sample may be carry-over from other donors' samples. This chain uses TRBV18 with TRBJ2-5; 9 bases match TRBD1. The DNA of the CDR3 is TGTGCCAGCTCGAGGACAGGGGCCCAAGAGACCCAGTACTTC. Translation gives CASSRTGAQETQYF.